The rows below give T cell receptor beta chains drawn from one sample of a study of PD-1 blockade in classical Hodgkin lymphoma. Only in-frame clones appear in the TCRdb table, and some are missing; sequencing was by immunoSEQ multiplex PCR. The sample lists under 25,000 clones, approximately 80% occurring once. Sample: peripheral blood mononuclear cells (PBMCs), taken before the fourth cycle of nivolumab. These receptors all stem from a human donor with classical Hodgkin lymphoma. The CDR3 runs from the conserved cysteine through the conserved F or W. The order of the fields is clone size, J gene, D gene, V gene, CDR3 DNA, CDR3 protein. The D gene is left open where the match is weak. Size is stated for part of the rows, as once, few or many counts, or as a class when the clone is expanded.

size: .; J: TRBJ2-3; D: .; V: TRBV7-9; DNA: TGTGCCAGCAGCACCGGACGGGGCCTGGTGACAGATACGCAGTATTTT; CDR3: CASSTGRGLVTDTQYF
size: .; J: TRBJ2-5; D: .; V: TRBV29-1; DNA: TGCAGCGTTGAGAGCTACCAAGAGACCCAGTACTTC; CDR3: CSVESYQETQYF
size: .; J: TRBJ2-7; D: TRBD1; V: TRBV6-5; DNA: TGTGCCAGCGGGACAGGGTATCACGAGCAGTACTTC; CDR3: CASGTGYHEQYF
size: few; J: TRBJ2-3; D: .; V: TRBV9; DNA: TGTGCCAGCAATAAGGGAGAAGTTAGCACAGATACGCAGTATTTT; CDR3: CASNKGEVSTDTQYF
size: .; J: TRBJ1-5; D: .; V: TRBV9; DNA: TGTGCCAGCAGCGTAGGGCAGATCAATCAGCCCCAGCATTTT; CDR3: CASSVGQINQPQHF
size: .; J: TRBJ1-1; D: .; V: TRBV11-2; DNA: TGTGCCAGCAGCTATGCTGGACCTGAAGCTTTCTTT; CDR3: CASSYAGPEAFF
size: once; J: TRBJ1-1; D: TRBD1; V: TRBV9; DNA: TGTGCCAGCAGCGTAGGGACAGGGGAGAGGTCGGACACTGAAGCTTTCTTT; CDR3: CASSVGTGERSDTEAFF
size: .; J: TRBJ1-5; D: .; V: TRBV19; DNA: TGTGCCAGTAGTATAGTAGGGCAGCCCCAGCATTTT; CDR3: CASSIVGQPQHF
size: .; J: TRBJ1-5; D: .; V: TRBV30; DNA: TGTGCCTGGAAAGGCGGAAGAGATCAGCCCCAGCATTTT; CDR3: CAWKGGRDQPQHF
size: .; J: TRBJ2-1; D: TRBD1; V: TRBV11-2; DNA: TGTGCCAGCAGCAACCGGGACAGGGGCTACAATGAGCAGTTCTTC; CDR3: CASSNRDRGYNEQFF
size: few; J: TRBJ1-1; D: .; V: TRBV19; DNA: TGTGCCAGTCATAATTCGAGGGAACGGCCTGAAGCTTTCTTT; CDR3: CASHNSRERPEAFF
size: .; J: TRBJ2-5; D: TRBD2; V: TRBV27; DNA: TGTGCCAGCAGTAGTTTGGGACTAGCGCAAGAGACCCAGTACTTC; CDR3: CASSSLGLAQETQYF
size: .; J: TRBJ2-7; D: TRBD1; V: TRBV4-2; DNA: TGTGCCAGCAGCCCGCACCCGGACAGGGGGTCGAACTTC; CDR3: CASSPHPDRGSNF
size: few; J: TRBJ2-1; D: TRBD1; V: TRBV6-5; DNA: TGTGCCAGCAGTTACAACGGACAGGTCGGAGATGAGCAGTTCTTC; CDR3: CASSYNGQVGDEQFF
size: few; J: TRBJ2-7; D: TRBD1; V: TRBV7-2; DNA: TGTGCCAGCAGCCCAACCCGACAGGGGGACTACGAGCAGTACTTC; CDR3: CASSPTRQGDYEQYF
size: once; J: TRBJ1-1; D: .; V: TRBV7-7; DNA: TGTGCCAGCAGCCAAAACCAGAACACTGAAGCTTTCTTT; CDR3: CASSQNQNTEAFF
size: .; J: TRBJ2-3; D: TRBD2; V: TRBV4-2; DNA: TGTGCCAGCACCCTAGGTACTAGCGCTAGCACAGATACGCAGTATTTT; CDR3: CASTLGTSASTDTQYF
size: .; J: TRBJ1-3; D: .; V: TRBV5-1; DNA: TGCGCCAGCAGCACCGACGGGGGGACGGGAAACACCATATATTTT; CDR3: CASSTDGGTGNTIYF
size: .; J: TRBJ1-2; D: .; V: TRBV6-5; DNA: TGTGCCAGCAGACCCTGGGAGAATCCCTATGGCTACACCTTC; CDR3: CASRPWENPYGYTF
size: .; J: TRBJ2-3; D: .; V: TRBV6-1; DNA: TGTGCCAGCAGTGAAGCGTTCGCGGGGACCAGCACAGATACGCAGTATTTT; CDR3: CASSEAFAGTSTDTQYF
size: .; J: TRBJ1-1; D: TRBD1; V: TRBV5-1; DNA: TGCGCCAGCAGCTTAGTGACAGGGATGAACACTGAAGCTTTCTTT; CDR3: CASSLVTGMNTEAFF
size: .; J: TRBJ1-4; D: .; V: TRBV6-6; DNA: TGTGCCAGCAGTATTATAGAAACTAATGAAAAACTGTTTTTT; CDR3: CASSIIETNEKLFF
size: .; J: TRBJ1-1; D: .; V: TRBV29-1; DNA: TGCAGCGTTGAAGAAAGGGGGGACACTGAAGCTTTCTTT; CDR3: CSVEERGDTEAFF
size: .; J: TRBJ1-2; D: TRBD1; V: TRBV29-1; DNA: TGCAGCGTTGATGCCGACTCTTGGGACAGGGGAGGCTACACCTTC; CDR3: CSVDADSWDRGGYTF